The entry that follows covers one TCR beta chain sequence. Its antigen is unknown. TCRdb re-derived calls from the 5' RACE reads in MiXCR, one entry per CDR3 protein. The sample holds 500,000 to 650,000 distinct CDR3 sequences; about a fifth are singletons and the top ten take about 0.5%. These data belong to a study of identical twins. Whole-study findings and limits: The same donors were not followed; conclusions instead depended on cross-sectional statistical analysis.

Germline V gives CDR1 LGHDT, CDR2 YNNKEL (reference sequence). V shed 0 bases and J shed 5 bases, with 16 bases lying between them. This CDR3 is built from 17 residues. The same sample was also used in a study of yellow fever vaccine responses in identical twins. That source adds: A vaccine T cell response that seemed partly convergent and partly personalized was reported in twins.

Sample: CD4+ T cells sorted from blood. The rearrangement uses TRBV3-1 and TRBJ1-4, with D unclear. This sequence originates from a woman under 30 in good health. CDR3 region: CASSQDHPGARNEKLFF. As DNA, the CDR3 is TGTGCCAGCAGCCAAGATCATCCCGGAGCAAGGAATGAAAAACTGTTTTTT.